One sample yielded the 20 T cell receptor beta chains listed below, sequenced in a study of Tregs in tolerant kidney transplant recipients. Assay: immunoSEQ multiplex PCR; the TCRdb copy retains only in-frame clones and omits some. The data contain just under 65,000 clones, 95% to 98% of them singletons. This specimen was Tregs from blood, taken before the transplant. Receptor source: a human donor who received a combined kidney and bone marrow transplant.

V usage is TRBV20-1 and J usage is TRBJ2-5; D uncertain. The CDR3 has 11 amino acids. Germline values: CDR1 DFQATT, CDR2 SNEGSKA (reference sequence). V dropped 4 bases and J dropped 2 bases, with 5 bases sitting between them. The CDR3 DNA reads as TGCAGTGCTAATATTCAAGAGACCCAGTACTTC. This translates into CSANIQETQYF.

The rearrangement joins TRBV5-6 to TRBJ1-4; possibly TRBD1 for D (6 bases). The length of the CDR3 is 15 residues. CDR1 is SGHDT and CDR2 is YYEEEE in the germline V gene. V was trimmed by 4 bases and J by 3 bases, leaving 13 bases between them. For the CDR3, the DNA is TGTGCCAGCAGCCCCGGTTCAGGGGCTAATGAAAAACTGTTTTTT. Its translation: CASSPGSGANEKLFF.

V gene TRBV20-1 combines with J gene TRBJ2-1; D is possibly TRBD1 (5 bases). V lost 3 bases to trimming and J lost 8 bases, with 8 bases between them. Germline V CDR1 and CDR2: DFQATT, SNEGSKA (reference sequence). This CDR3 is built from 11 residues. DNA of the CDR3: TGCAGTGCTAGTCCCAGGGATGAGCAGTTCTTC. This sequence encodes CSASPRDEQFF.

The chain combines TRBV4-3 with TRBJ2-7; no clear D. This CDR3 has 14 amino acids. Germline CDR1 reads LGHNA; CDR2 reads YSLEER. V was clipped by 1 base and J by 5 bases, with 12 bases between them. The CDR3 region is CASSQGSRFDEQYF. Written as DNA, the CDR3 is TGCGCCAGCAGCCAAGGCTCCCGGTTTGACGAGCAGTACTTC.

The V gene is TRBV30, the J gene TRBJ1-5, with TRBD1 as a possible D gene (5 bases). V lost 1 base, J lost 2 bases, and 18 bases lay in between. Looked up from germline, CDR1 is GTSNPN and CDR2 is SVGIG (reference sequence). This CDR3 has 17 residues. The CDR3 DNA follows: TGTGCCTGGAGTGGATGGGGGGGGGAGGAGGGCAATCAGCCCCAGCATTTT. This encodes CAWSGWGGEEGNQPQHF.

The genes are TRBV5-1 and TRBJ1-1; 9 nucleotides line up with TRBD1. With 1 base clipped from V and 0 bases from J, the junction kept 10 bases outside the gene matches. Per the germline V gene, CDR1 is SGHRS and CDR2 is YFSETQ. This CDR3 has 18 residues. The CDR3 loop reads CASSLRSRGQGLNTEAFF. As DNA, the CDR3 is TGCGCCAGCAGCTTGCGATCCCGGGGACAGGGCCTGAACACTGAAGCTTTCTTT. The full variable domain, in which reference TRBV5-1 and TRBJ1-1 provide the parts outside the CDR3, is KAGVTQTPRYLIKTRGQQVTLSCSPISGHRSVSWYQQTPGQGLQFLFEYFSETQRNKGNFPGRFSGRQFSNSRSEMNVSTLELGDSALYLCASSLRSRGQGLNTEAFFGQGTRLTVV.

This clone came up once. The gene calls are TRBV7-7 and TRBJ2-1, with TRBD1 matching 8 bases. Trimming removed 1 base from V and 5 bases from J; junction bases left unmatched: 1. The CDR3 is made up of 14 amino acids. Germline V gene lookup returns CDR1 SSHAT and CDR2 FNYEAQ (reference sequence). The CDR3 is CASSLGTGHNEQFF. The CDR3, as DNA: TGTGCCAGCAGCTTAGGGACAGGGCACAATGAGCAGTTCTTC.

The chain couples TRBV10-3 to TRBJ1-2; 7 positions match TRBD1. V was pared by 0 bases and J by 7 bases, with 8 bases of the junction left unmatched. CDR1 and CDR2 from the germline V gene are ENHRY and SYGVKD. This CDR3 has 15 residues. The CDR3 is CAISESTGSVGGYTF. The CDR3, as DNA: TGTGCCATCAGTGAGTCGACAGGGTCGGTGGGTGGCTACACCTTC.

The chain has TRBV25-1 and TRBJ2-7; 13 bases are shared with TRBD2. CDR1 is MGHDK and CDR2 is SYGVNS in the germline V gene. J gave up 8 bases and V 6 bases, and 16 bases lay outside the gene matches. There are 17 residues in the CDR3. CDR3 loop: CASSLTSGTSGEEKQYF. CDR3 coding DNA: TGTGCCAGCAGCCTAACATCCGGGACTAGCGGGGAAGAAAAGCAGTACTTC.

This chain links TRBV5-1 with TRBJ1-2; 7 nucleotides match TRBD1. Germline assignment: CDR1 SGHRS and CDR2 YFSETQ. J was trimmed by 0 bases and V by 4 bases; bases with no gene match: 6. The CDR3 is 15 residues long. The CDR3 region has the DNA TGCGCCAGCAGCCAGACAGGGTTGTCTAACTATGGCTACACCTTC. This translates into CASSQTGLSNYGYTF.

The V call is TRBV7-8, the J call TRBJ2-1; 10 bases line up with TRBD1. The CDR3 consists of 16 residues. Unmatched junction bases numbered 4, after V lost 3 bases and J lost 2 bases. Germline values: CDR1 SGHVS, CDR2 FQNEAQ. CDR3 in DNA: TGTGCCAGCAGCTTGACAGGGGGCAGTACCTACAATGAGCAGTTCTTC. This translates into CASSLTGGSTYNEQFF.

The chain has TRBV7-2 and TRBJ2-4; 7 nucleotides align to TRBD1. The CDR3 is 19 residues long. V lost 5 bases to trimming and J lost 3 bases; unmatched junction nucleotides: 19. The V gene's germline CDR1 is SGHTA and CDR2 FQGNSA. The CDR3: CASSPAWGGLPGGKNIQYF. The CDR3 DNA follows: TGTGCCAGCAGCCCCGCGTGGGGCGGCCTTCCAGGGGGCAAAAACATTCAGTACTTC.

V usage is TRBV5-1 and J usage is TRBJ1-4; D gene ambiguous. Trimming pared 4 bases from V and 8 bases from J, leaving 12 bases between. Germline CDR1 reads SGHRS; CDR2 reads YFSETQ. The CDR3 length is 13 residues. The CDR3 region is CASSTGSSEKLFF. In nucleotides, the CDR3 is TGCGCCAGCAGCACTGGGAGTTCAGAAAAACTGTTTTTT.

The genes are TRBV5-1 and TRBJ2-3, with 8 bases identical to TRBD1. The V segment lost 3 bases and the J segment 6 bases; nucleotides outside the gene matches: 6. Germline CDR1 SGHRS, CDR2 YFSETQ. This CDR3 contains 14 residues. The DNA for the CDR3 is TGCGCCAGCAGCTGGACAGGGTCCAGCGATACGCAGTATTTT. It translates to CASSWTGSSDTQYF.

The V and J genes are TRBV11-3 and TRBJ1-2; 8 nucleotides line up with TRBD1. Germline V gene lookup returns CDR1 SGHNT and CDR2 YENEEA. Trimming at V came to 2 bases and at J to 6 bases, leaving 2 bases not matched to a gene. The length of the CDR3 is 13 residues. The CDR3 reads CASSLIQGDGYTF. The CDR3 nucleotides read TGTGCCAGCAGCTTAATACAGGGGGATGGCTACACCTTC.

The V and J genes are TRBV7-8 and TRBJ2-3, with 10 bases lining up with TRBD2. The CDR3 runs 19 residues. After removal of 1 base from V and 1 base from J, the junction contained 11 bases not matched to a gene. The V gene's germline CDR1 is SGHVS and CDR2 FQNEAQ. The CDR3 protein is CASSLDRTSGNWGTDTQYF. CDR3 nucleotides: TGTGCCAGCAGCTTAGATAGGACTAGCGGAAACTGGGGCACAGATACGCAGTATTTT.

The gene calls are TRBV6-1 and TRBJ1-4, with no clear D. The germline gives CDR1 MNHNS, CDR2 SASEGT. Trimming left V 6 bases short and J 4 bases short, with 9 bases between. The CDR3 consists of 13 residues. CDR3: CASRSFDNEKLFF. CDR3 nucleotides: TGTGCCAGCAGGAGCTTCGATAATGAAAAACTGTTTTTT.

The V call is TRBV5-4, the J call TRBJ2-3; 11 positions match TRBD2. The CDR3 is made up of 15 amino acids. Germline V CDR1 and CDR2: SGHNT, YYREEE (reference sequence). V was clipped by 2 bases and J by 7 bases; unmatched bases: 6. As DNA, the CDR3 is TGTGCCAGCAGCTTTCGACTAGCGGGAACAAATACGCAGTATTTT. Its protein is CASSFRLAGTNTQYF. The full variable domain, its missing parts supplied by reference TRBV5-4 and TRBJ2-3, is ETGVTQSPTHLIKTRGQQVTLRCSSQSGHNTVSWYQQALGQGPQFIFQYYREEENGRGNFPPRFSGLQFPNYSSELNVNALELDDSALYLCASSFRLAGTNTQYFGPGTRLTVL.

The chain links TRBV19 to TRBJ2-5; D remains unclear. CDR1 and CDR2 (germline): LNHDA, SQIVND (reference sequence). The CDR3 has 11 amino acids. Trimming pared 5 bases from V and 4 bases from J, leaving 5 bases between. CDR3 DNA sequence: TGTGCCAGTAGTGGAGCAGAGACCCAGTACTTC. Its protein product is CASSGAETQYF.

The chain joins TRBV7-9 to TRBJ1-5; D uncertain. Trimming left V 5 bases short and J 4 bases short, with 6 bases between. CDR1 and CDR2 from the germline V gene are SEHNR and FQNEAQ (reference sequence). This CDR3 has 12 amino acids. The CDR3: CASSRGNQPQHF. Written as DNA, the CDR3 is TGTGCCAGCAGCCGAGGGAATCAGCCCCAGCATTTT.